This T cell receptor (beta chain) was documented in a study of T cell responses to AZD1222 COVID-19 vaccine. Study-level information: Second-dose intervals near 4 or 12 weeks were combined.

About this clone itself: Antigen: not known.

The CDR3 has 14 amino acids. The ends were cut back, 7 bases at V and 4 bases at J, with 17 bases in the middle. Looked up from germline, CDR1 is SGDLS and CDR2 is YYNGEE. Repertoires were generated with immunoSEQ multiplex PCR, while TCRdb's copy carries only in-frame clones and drops some. The sample has 150,000 or so clones, approximately 89% seen once; the top ten hold under 5%. Study conclusions and caveats: Dominant at 160-218 and 743-854, vaccine-associated CD4 TCRs also spanned spike. At baseline, just a handful of AZD1222 recipients tested seropositive.

The genes are TRBV9 and TRBJ1-2; possible D gene TRBD1, 6 bases. The source material was peripheral blood, sampled on day 0 of AZD1222 vaccination. The sequence came from an adult in good health. The CDR3 DNA sequence: TGTGCCAGCGGTCCGCGCACAGGGATCTATGGCTACACCTTC. It codes for CASGPRTGIYGYTF.